The entry that follows covers one T cell receptor (beta chain) sequence. The data were taken from a study of blood T cell repertoires in COVID-19. Only in-frame clones appear in the TCRdb table, and some are missing; sequencing was by immunoSEQ multiplex PCR. The sample lists approximately 75,000 clones; around 83% were seen once. Germline V gives CDR1 GTSNPN, CDR2 SVGIG (reference sequence). This CDR3 region has 11 residues. The ends were cut back, 4 bases at V and 10 bases at J, with 10 bases in the middle. This chain uses TRBV30 with TRBJ1-4; D perhaps matches TRBD1 (5 bases). The TCR sequence derives from a woman aged 80 or over with acute or convalescent COVID-19. Material for sequencing was peripheral blood. CDR3 amino acids: CAWKKGVKLFF. Here the CDR3 DNA reads TGTGCCTGGAAGAAAGGGGTAAAACTGTTTTTT.